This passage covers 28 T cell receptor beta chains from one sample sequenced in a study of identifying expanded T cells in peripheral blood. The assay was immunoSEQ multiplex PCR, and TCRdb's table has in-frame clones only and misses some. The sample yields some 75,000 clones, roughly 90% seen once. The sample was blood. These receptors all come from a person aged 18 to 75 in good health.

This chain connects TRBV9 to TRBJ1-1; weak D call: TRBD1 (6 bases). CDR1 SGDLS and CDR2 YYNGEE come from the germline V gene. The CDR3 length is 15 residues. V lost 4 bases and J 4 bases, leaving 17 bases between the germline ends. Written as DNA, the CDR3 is TGTGCCAGCAGCCCCTCTGGGGGAGGGGGCACTGAAGCTTTCTTT. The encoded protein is CASSPSGGGGTEAFF.

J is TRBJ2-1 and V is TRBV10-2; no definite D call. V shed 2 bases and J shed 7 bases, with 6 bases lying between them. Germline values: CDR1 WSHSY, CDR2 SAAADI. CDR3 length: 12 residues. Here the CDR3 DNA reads TGCGCCAGCAGTGAGAACTATAATGAGCAGTTCTTC. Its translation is CASSENYNEQFF.

The CDR3 bases are TGTGCCAGCAGCGTAGGGGGTAGCGGGAGTTTCAATGAGCAGTTCTTC. Translated, it gives CASSVGGSGSFNEQFF. The chain recombines TRBV9 with TRBJ2-1, with 9 positions matching TRBD2. This CDR3 is 16 amino acids long. Germline loops: CDR1 SGDLS, CDR2 YYNGEE. The junction had 7 bases not matched to a gene; V was cut back by 0 bases and J by 6 bases.

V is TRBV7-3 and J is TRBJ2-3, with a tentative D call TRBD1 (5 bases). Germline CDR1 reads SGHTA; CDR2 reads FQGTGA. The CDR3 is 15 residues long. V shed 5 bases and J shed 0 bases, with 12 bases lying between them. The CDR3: CASSDSRASTDTQYF. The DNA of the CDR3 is TGTGCCAGCAGCGACAGCAGAGCTAGCACAGATACGCAGTATTTT.

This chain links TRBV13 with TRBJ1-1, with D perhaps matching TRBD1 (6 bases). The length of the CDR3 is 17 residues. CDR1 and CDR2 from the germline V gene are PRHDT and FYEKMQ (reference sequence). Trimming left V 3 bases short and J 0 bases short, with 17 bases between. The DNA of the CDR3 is TGTGCCAGCAGCTTGCAGTTCCGGGACAAGATGAACACTGAAGCTTTCTTT. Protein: CASSLQFRDKMNTEAFF.

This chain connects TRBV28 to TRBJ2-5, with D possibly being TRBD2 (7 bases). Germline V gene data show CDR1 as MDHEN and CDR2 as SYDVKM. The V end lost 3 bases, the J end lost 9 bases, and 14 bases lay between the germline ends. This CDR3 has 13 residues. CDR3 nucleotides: TGTGCCAGCAGTTTCCCCAGGGAGGGGGCCCAGTACTTC. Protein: CASSFPREGAQYF. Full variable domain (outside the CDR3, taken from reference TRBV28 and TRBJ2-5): DVKVTQSSRYLVKRTGEKVFLECVQDMDHENMFWYRQDPGLGLRLIYFSYDVKMKEKGDIPEGYSVSREKKERFSLILESASTNQTSMYLCASSFPREGAQYFGPGTRLLVL.

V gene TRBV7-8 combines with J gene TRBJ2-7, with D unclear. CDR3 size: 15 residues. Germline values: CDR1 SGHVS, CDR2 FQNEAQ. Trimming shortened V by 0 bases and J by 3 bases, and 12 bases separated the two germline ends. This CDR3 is CASSLAWADIYEQYF. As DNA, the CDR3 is TGTGCCAGCAGCTTAGCGTGGGCAGATATCTACGAGCAGTACTTC.

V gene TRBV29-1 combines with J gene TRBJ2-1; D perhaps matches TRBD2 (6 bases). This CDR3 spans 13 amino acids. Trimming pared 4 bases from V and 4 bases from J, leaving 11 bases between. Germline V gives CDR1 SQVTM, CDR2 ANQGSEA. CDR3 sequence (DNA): TGCAGCGTTGGGGCCGCGGGGTACAATGAGCAGTTCTTC. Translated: CSVGAAGYNEQFF.

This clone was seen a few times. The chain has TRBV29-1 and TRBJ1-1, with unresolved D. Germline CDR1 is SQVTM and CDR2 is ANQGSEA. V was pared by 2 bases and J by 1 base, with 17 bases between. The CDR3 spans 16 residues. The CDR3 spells CSVEPNSLVKNTEAFF. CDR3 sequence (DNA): TGCAGCGTTGAACCCAACTCGCTGGTCAAGAACACTGAAGCTTTCTTT.

This CDR3 reads CAIWDESSGNTIYF. DNA of the CDR3: TGTGCCATCTGGGACGAGAGCTCTGGAAACACCATATATTTT. The genes are TRBV10-3 and TRBJ1-3; tentatively, D is TRBD1 (5 bases). Trimming took 8 bases from V and 0 from J, leaving 11 bases between them. CDR1 is ENHRY and CDR2 is SYGVKD in the germline V gene. This CDR3 has 14 amino acids.

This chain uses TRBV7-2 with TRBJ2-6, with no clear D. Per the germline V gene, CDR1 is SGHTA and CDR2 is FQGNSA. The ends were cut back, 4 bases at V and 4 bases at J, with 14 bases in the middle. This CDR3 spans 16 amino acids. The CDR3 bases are TGTGCCAGCAGCTCCCACCCAGGTACCGGGGCCAACGTCCTGACTTTC. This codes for CASSSHPGTGANVLTF.

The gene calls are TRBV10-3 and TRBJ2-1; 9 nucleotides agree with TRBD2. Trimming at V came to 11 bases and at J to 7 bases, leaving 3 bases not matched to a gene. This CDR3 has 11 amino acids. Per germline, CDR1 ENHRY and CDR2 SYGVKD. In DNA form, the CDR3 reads TGTGCCCTAAGCGGGGGGAATGAGCAGTTCTTC. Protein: CALSGGNEQFF.

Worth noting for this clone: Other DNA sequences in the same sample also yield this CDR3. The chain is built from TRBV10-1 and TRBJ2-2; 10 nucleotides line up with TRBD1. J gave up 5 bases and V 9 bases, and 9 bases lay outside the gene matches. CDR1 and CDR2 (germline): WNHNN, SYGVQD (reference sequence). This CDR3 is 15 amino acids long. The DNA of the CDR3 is TGCGCCAGTAGCCGAGACAGGGGGCGGACCGGGGAGCTGTTTTTT. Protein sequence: CASSRDRGRTGELFF.

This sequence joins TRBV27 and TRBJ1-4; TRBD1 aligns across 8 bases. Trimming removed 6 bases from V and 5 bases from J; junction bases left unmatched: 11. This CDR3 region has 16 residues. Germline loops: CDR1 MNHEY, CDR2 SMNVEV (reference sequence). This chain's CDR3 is CASRPYRDRINEKLFF. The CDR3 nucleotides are TGTGCCAGCAGACCATACCGGGACAGGATAAATGAAAAACTGTTTTTT.

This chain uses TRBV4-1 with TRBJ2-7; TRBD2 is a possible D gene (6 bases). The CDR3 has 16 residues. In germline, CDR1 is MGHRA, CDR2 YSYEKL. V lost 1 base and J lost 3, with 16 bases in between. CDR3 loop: CASSQGTGLRGYEQYF. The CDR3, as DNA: TGCGCCAGCAGCCAAGGTACGGGACTTAGAGGCTACGAGCAGTACTTC.

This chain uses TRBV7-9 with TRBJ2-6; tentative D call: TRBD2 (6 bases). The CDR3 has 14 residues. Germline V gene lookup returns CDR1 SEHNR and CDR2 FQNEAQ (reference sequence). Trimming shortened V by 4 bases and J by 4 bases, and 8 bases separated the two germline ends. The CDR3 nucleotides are TGTGCCAGCAGCTGGGACTGGGGGGCCAACGTCCTGACTTTC. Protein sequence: CASSWDWGANVLTF.

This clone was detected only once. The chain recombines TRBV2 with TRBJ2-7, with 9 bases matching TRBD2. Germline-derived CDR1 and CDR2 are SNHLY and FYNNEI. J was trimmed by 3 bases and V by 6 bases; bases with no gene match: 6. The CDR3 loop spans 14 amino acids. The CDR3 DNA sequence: TGTGCCAGCAGGGTCGGCGGGAGGGGCTACGAGCAGTACTTC. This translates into CASRVGGRGYEQYF.

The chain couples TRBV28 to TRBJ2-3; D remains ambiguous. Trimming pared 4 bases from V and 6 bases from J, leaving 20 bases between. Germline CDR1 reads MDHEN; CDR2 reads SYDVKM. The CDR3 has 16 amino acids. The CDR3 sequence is CASSSTYRVWADTQYF. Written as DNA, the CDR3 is TGTGCCAGCAGTTCAACCTACAGAGTTTGGGCGGATACGCAGTATTTT.

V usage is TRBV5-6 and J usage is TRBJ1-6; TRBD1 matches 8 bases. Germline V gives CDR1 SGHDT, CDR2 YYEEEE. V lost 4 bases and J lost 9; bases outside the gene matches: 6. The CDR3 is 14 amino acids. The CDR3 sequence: CASSAGTGRSPLHF. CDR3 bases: TGTGCCAGCAGCGCTGGGACAGGACGTTCACCCCTCCACTTT.

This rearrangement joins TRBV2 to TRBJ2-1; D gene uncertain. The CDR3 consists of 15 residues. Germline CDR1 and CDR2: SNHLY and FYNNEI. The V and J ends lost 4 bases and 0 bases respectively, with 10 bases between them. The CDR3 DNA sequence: TGTGCCAGCAGTGGACTCTGGAGCTCCTACAATGAGCAGTTCTTC. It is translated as CASSGLWSSYNEQFF.

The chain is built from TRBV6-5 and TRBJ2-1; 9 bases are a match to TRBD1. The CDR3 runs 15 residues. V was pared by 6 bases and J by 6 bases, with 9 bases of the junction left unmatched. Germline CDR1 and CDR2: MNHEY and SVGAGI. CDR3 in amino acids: CASSRDRDRANEQFF. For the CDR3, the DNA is TGTGCCAGCAGCCGGGACCGGGACAGGGCCAATGAGCAGTTCTTC.

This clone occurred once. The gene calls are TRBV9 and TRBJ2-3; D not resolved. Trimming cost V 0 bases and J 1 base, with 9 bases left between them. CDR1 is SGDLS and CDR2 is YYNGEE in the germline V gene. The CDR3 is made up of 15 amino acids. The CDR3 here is CASSVGAIRTDTQYF. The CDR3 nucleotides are TGTGCCAGCAGCGTAGGAGCTATACGCACAGATACGCAGTATTTT.

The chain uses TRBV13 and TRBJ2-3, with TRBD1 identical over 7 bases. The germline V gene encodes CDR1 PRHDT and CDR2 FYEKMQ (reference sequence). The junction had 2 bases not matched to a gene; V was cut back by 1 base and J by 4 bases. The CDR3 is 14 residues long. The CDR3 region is CASSLETGSDTQYF. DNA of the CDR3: TGTGCCAGCAGCTTAGAGACAGGGTCAGATACGCAGTATTTT.

The CDR3, as DNA: TGTGCCAGCAGTGGTACGACAGGGAAAGGGGGCGAGCAGTACTTC. Its translation is CASSGTTGKGGEQYF. The rearrangement links TRBV28 to TRBJ2-7; 7 bases are a match to TRBD1. The CDR3 extends over 15 amino acids. The germline V gene has CDR1 MDHEN and CDR2 SYDVKM. V shed 5 bases, J shed 6 bases, and the junction held 13 bases outside the gene matches.

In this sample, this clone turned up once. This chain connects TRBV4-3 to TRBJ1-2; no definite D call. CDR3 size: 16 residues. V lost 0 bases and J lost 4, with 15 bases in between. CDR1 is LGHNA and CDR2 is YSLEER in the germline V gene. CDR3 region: CASSQDITVTFYGYTF. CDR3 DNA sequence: TGCGCCAGCAGCCAAGATATTACCGTGACGTTCTATGGCTACACCTTC.

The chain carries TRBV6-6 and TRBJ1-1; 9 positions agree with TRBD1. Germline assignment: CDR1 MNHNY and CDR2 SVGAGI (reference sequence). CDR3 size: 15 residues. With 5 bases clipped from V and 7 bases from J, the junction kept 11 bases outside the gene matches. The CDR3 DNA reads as TGTGCCAGCAGTGCCCGGGACAGGGTTTATGTTGAAGCTTTCTTT. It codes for CASSARDRVYVEAFF.

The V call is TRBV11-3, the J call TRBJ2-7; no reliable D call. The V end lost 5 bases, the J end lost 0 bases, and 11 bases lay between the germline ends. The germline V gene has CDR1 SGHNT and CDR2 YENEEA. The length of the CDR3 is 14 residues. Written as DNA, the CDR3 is TGTGCCAGCAGCCACGCTGGGGACTCCTACGAGCAGTACTTC. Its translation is CASSHAGDSYEQYF.

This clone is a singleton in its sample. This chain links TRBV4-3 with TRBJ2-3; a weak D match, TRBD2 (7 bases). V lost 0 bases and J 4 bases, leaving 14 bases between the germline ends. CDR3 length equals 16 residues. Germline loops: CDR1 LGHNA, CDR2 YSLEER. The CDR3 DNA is TGCGCCAGCAGCCAAGATCGGGGGGCAGGTTCAGATACGCAGTATTTT. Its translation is CASSQDRGAGSDTQYF.